This entry lists 20 T cell receptor beta chains sequenced from one sample in a study of T-cell memory formation after mild COVID-19. TCRdb fed the 5' RACE reads into MiXCR, producing one record per CDR3 protein. This table holds 400,000 or so distinct CDR3 sequences, under 25% found once. Input material: PBMCs or a T cell subset sorted from them (not recorded which). These receptor sequences come from an adult woman who had mild COVID-19 (a few samples of this study predate the infection). Cell type and time point are not known.

The J gene is TRBJ2-3, the V gene TRBV4-3; the match to TRBD1 covers 7 bases. The trim removed 3 bases at V and 2 bases at J, leaving 5 bases unmatched. The CDR3 sequence is 15 residues long. CDR1 is LGHNA, CDR2 YSLEER, per germline. The CDR3 sequence is CASSHLDRSTDTQYF. The CDR3 DNA sequence: TGCGCCAGCAGCCACCTGGACAGGTCCACAGATACGCAGTATTTT.

This clonotype showed up just a few times. This chain connects TRBV20-1 to TRBJ2-7, with TRBD1 as a possible D gene (7 bases). The CDR3 has 17 amino acids. CDR1 and CDR2 from the germline V gene are DFQATT and SNEGSKA (reference sequence). Between the trimmed V and J ends, which lost 3 bases and 3 bases, there was a span of 24 bases. The CDR3 is CSASFFGRDRRLYEQYF. Written as DNA, the CDR3 is TGCAGTGCTAGTTTCTTCGGGCGGGACAGAAGACTCTACGAGCAGTACTTC.

In regard to this clonotype: The conserved closing phenylalanine or tryptophan is absent in this CDR3, likely reflecting a read error. No DNA is shown, since the ends of the CDR3 on it are uncertain; the CDR3 is the one TCRdb lists. This chain uses TRBV12-3 or TRBV12-4 with TRBJ2-1; the tabulated D call, TRBD1, remains unverified against the DNA. The CDR3 region is 12 residues in length, termini included. CDR3 protein: CASRVAGGHEEV.

In this sample, this clonotype turned up a few times. The chain combines TRBV5-5 with TRBJ2-7, with TRBD1 matching 8 bases. J was trimmed by 3 bases and V by 4 bases; bases with no gene match: 6. In germline, CDR1 is SGHKS, CDR2 YYEKEE (reference sequence). This CDR3 spans 14 amino acids. DNA for the CDR3: TGTGCCAGCAGCCCCCGACAGGGGAGCTACGAGCAGTACTTC. The encoded protein is CASSPRQGSYEQYF.

CDR3 DNA sequence: TGTGCCAGCAGCCTCAATACAGGGGCCAGCCAGCCCCAGCATTTT. It codes for CASSLNTGASQPQHF. The genes are TRBV7-9 and TRBJ1-5; 7 bases fit TRBD1. The V gene end was trimmed by 5 bases and the J gene end by 7 bases; junction bases not matched to a gene: 11. This CDR3 spans 15 amino acids. CDR1 is SEHNR, CDR2 FQNEAQ, per germline (reference sequence).

This clonotype showed up just a few times. The chain employs TRBV6-2 or TRBV6-3 and TRBJ2-1; D gene unclear. The ends were cut back, 5 bases at V and 4 bases at J, with 21 bases in the middle. Germline V gene data show CDR1 as MNHEY and CDR2 as SVGEGT. This CDR3 spans 17 amino acids. CDR3 amino acids: CASSPKGRNTPYNEQFF. The CDR3 region has the DNA TGTGCCAGCAGTCCCAAGGGTAGGAACACGCCTTACAATGAGCAGTTCTTC.

CDR3 loop: CASSPPHHRGRSGRLFF. The CDR3 region has the DNA TGTGCCAGCAGTCCACCCCACCACAGGGGGCGATCTGGAAGACTGTTTTTT. The chain combines TRBV12-3 or TRBV12-4 with TRBJ1-4, with 9 nucleotides matching TRBD1. V was pared by 5 bases and J by 13 bases, with 20 bases of the junction left unmatched. This CDR3 spans 17 amino acids.

A few counts support this clonotype. The chain links TRBV11-2 to TRBJ2-5; 11 bases map to TRBD1. This CDR3 is 16 amino acids long. Losses at the gene ends were 2 bases for V and 7 bases for J; bases not matched to a gene: 9. Looked up from germline, CDR1 is SGHAT and CDR2 is FQNNGV. DNA of the CDR3: TGTGCCAGCAGCTTACCTCTGGGACAGGGGGAAGGGACCCAGTACTTC. Amino acids: CASSLPLGQGEGTQYF. Looking up the rest from reference TRBV11-2 and TRBJ2-5 gives the full variable domain: EAGVAQSPRYKIIEKRQSVAFWCNPISGHATLYWYQQILGQGPKLLIQFQNNGVVDDSQLPKDRFSAERLKGVDSTLKIQPAKLEDSAVYLCASSLPLGQGEGTQYFGPGTRLLVL.

This clonotype was seen only a few times. The chain uses TRBV7-2 and TRBJ2-3; D unresolved. This CDR3 is 13 amino acids long. V was pared by 5 bases and J by 2 bases, with 8 bases between. Germline V gene data show CDR1 as SGHTA and CDR2 as FQGNSA. CDR3 loop: CASSPHYTDTQYF. CDR3 sequence (DNA): TGTGCCAGCAGCCCTCACTACACAGATACGCAGTATTTT.

This clonotype was detected only a few times. The chain is built from TRBV7-9 and TRBJ2-7; D ambiguous. Germline V gene data show CDR1 as SEHNR and CDR2 as FQNEAQ (reference sequence). This CDR3 is 15 amino acids long. Trimming took off 3 bases at V and 0 bases at J, with 12 bases between the two ends. The chain's CDR3 is CASSFGPGSSYEQYF. The CDR3 bases are TGTGCCAGCAGCTTCGGTCCTGGGTCCTCCTACGAGCAGTACTTC.

Here the CDR3 reads CASSTSSREPYNEQFF. CDR3 coding DNA: TGTGCCAGTAGTACCTCAAGCAGGGAGCCCTACAATGAGCAGTTCTTC. The chain carries TRBV19 and TRBJ2-1; D is perhaps TRBD1 or TRBD2 (5 bases each). With 4 bases removed from V and 2 bases from J, the gap between germline ends came to 15 bases. The germline gives CDR1 LNHDA, CDR2 SQIVND (reference sequence). The CDR3 runs 16 residues.

This clonotype was detected only a few times. In DNA form, the CDR3 reads TGCGCCAGCAGCCAAGGGTCCAACTACGAGCAGTACTTC. Translated, it gives CASSQGSNYEQYF. V usage is TRBV4-1 and J usage is TRBJ2-7; D remains unclear. This CDR3 region has 13 residues. Germline V gene data show CDR1 as MGHRA and CDR2 as YSYEKL. V was shortened by 1 base and J by 3 bases, with 7 bases between the two germline ends.

The CDR3 nucleotides are TGCAGCGCCGGTAGCGGGAGCACAGATACGCAGTATTTT. Its translation is CSAGSGSTDTQYF. The V gene is TRBV29-1, the J gene TRBJ2-3; 7 bases fit TRBD2. The CDR3 runs 13 residues. CDR1 is SQVTM and CDR2 is ANQGSEA in the germline V gene. V lost 7 bases to trimming and J lost 0 bases; unmatched junction nucleotides: 4.

The chain combines TRBV2 with TRBJ2-1; D not resolved. CDR3 length: 13 residues. CDR1 is SNHLY, CDR2 FYNNEI, per germline. The ends were cut back, 7 bases at V and 0 bases at J, with 7 bases in the middle. The CDR3 loop is CASISPSYNEQFF. CDR3 sequence (DNA): TGTGCCAGCATATCCCCCTCCTACAATGAGCAGTTCTTC.

This clonotype was counted between two and nine times. The rearrangement joins TRBV7-9 to TRBJ2-1, with 8 bases lining up with TRBD2. This CDR3 has 15 residues. J was trimmed by 2 bases and V by 6 bases; bases with no gene match: 6. Germline loops: CDR1 SEHNR, CDR2 FQNEAQ (reference sequence). The CDR3 sequence is CASSPSGPTYNEQFF. Here the CDR3 DNA reads TGTGCCAGCAGTCCTAGCGGGCCCACCTACAATGAGCAGTTCTTC.

This clonotype was counted between two and nine times. The chain joins TRBV6-1 to TRBJ2-7; TRBD2 matches 8 bases. Per the germline V gene, CDR1 is MNHNS and CDR2 is SASEGT. Trimming at V came to 4 bases and at J to 1 base, leaving 6 bases not matched to a gene. The CDR3 contains 15 residues. The CDR3, as DNA: TGTGCCAGCAGTGGAGGGACTAGTAGATCCTACGAGCAGTACTTC. Amino acid sequence: CASSGGTSRSYEQYF.

This clonotype has more than one count but fewer than ten. This CDR3 reads CASSLGLPGANVLTF. The CDR3 bases are TGTGCCAGCAGTCTAGGGCTCCCTGGGGCCAACGTCCTGACTTTC. The rearrangement links TRBV25-1 to TRBJ2-6; D remains unclear. This CDR3 is 15 amino acids long. The V and J ends lost 5 bases and 2 bases respectively, with 10 bases between them. The germline V gene has CDR1 MGHDK and CDR2 SYGVNS.

In its sample, this clonotype was seen a few times. This chain uses TRBV12-3 or TRBV12-4 with TRBJ1-5; D remains unclear. V shed 6 bases and J shed 3 bases, with 15 bases lying between them. This CDR3 has 15 residues. CDR3 sequence (DNA): TGTGCCAGCAGCCTAGGGTCCGGGCTCAATCAGCCCCAGCATTTT. This translates into CASSLGSGLNQPQHF.

This rearrangement joins TRBV27 to TRBJ2-6, with D possibly being TRBD1 or TRBD2 (6 bases each). The CDR3 is 17 residues long. Germline CDR1 MNHEY, CDR2 SMNVEV (reference sequence). Trimming pared 8 bases from V and 2 bases from J, leaving 19 bases between. The CDR3 region has the DNA TGTGCCAGCGGGGGGCAGCCAAAAACGCCTGGGGCCAACGTCCTGACTTTC. The encoded protein is CASGGQPKTPGANVLTF.

Concerning this clonotype: With a much larger clone just one base away, this may be a read error. The J gene is TRBJ2-5, the V gene TRBV12-3 or TRBV12-4; D is undetermined. The CDR3 runs 14 residues. The chain's CDR3 is CASRLDRVQETQYF. The CDR3 DNA reads as TGTGCCAGCAGATTAGATCGGGTTCAAGAGACCCAGTACTTC.